Listed below are T cell receptor beta chains from one sample, sequenced in a study of cytomegalovirus exposure and HLA in healthy donors. Assay used: immunoSEQ multiplex PCR; TCRdb lists only in-frame clones, some missing. The repertoire holds under 150,000 clones, 80% to 85% seen once, with about 0.76% in the top ten. Source material: PBMCs. Receptors were obtained from a man younger than 30 in good health and CMV-seronegative. CDR3s include the opening cysteine and the closing phenylalanine or tryptophan. Fields, in order: V gene, D gene, J gene, clone size, CDR3 protein, CDR3 DNA. The D gene is left open where the match is weak. Part of the rows lack a size; the others show once, few, many or a class for expanded clones.

>TRBV30|TRBD2|TRBJ2-5|.
CAWSLPSGGPKETQYF
TGTGCCTGGAGTCTTCCTAGCGGGGGGCCCAAAGAGACCCAGTACTTC
>TRBV9|.|TRBJ2-7|.
CASSVKGDSYEQYF
TGTGCCAGCAGCGTTAAAGGGGACTCCTACGAGCAGTACTTC
>TRBV5-6|TRBD1|TRBJ1-4|.
CASSIGTEDEKLFF
TGTGCCAGCAGCATAGGGACAGAGGATGAAAAACTGTTTTTT
>TRBV6-5|.|TRBJ1-6|.
CASRDDRHNSPLHF
TGTGCCAGCAGGGACGACAGGCACAATTCACCCCTCCACTTT
>TRBV7-2|TRBD1|TRBJ1-4|.
CASSSAGQGVGEKLFF
TGTGCCAGCAGCTCAGCAGGGCAGGGGGTGGGTGAAAAACTGTTTTTT
>TRBV10-2|.|TRBJ1-1|.
CASNFEQGSEAFF
TGCGCCAGCAACTTCGAGCAGGGTTCTGAAGCTTTCTTT
>TRBV6-5|TRBD1|TRBJ1-2|.
CASSANRGRFDGYTF
TGTGCCAGCAGTGCGAACAGGGGGCGGTTCGATGGCTACACCTTC
>TRBV7-9|.|TRBJ2-1|.
CASSTLGAQGEQFF
TGTGCCAGCAGCACACTAGGGGCACAGGGTGAGCAGTTCTTC
>TRBV16|TRBD2|TRBJ2-7|once
CASSHDRRASGYEQYF
TGTGCCAGCAGCCACGACCGACGGGCTAGCGGGTACGAGCAGTACTTC
>TRBV7-2|.|TRBJ1-1|.
CASSLGGGNTEAFF
TGTGCCAGCAGCTTAGGGGGGGGCAACACTGAAGCTTTCTTT
>TRBV6-5|TRBD2|TRBJ2-5|.
CASSLYLSGEGETQYF
TGTGCCAGCAGTTTGTATCTCAGCGGGGAAGGGGAGACCCAGTACTTC
>TRBV6-6|.|TRBJ1-1|few
CASSPNTEAFF
TGTGCCAGCAGTCCCAATACTGAAGCTTTCTTT
>TRBV11-2|.|TRBJ1-2|.
CASSLDIKDNYYGYTF
TGTGCCAGCAGCTTAGATATCAAAGATAACTACTATGGCTACACCTTC
>TRBV29-1|.|TRBJ1-2|.
CSPGPGGGYTF
TGCAGCCCCGGGCCTGGAGGGGGCTACACCTTC
>TRBV10-3|.|TRBJ1-5|once
CAISKGDVGQPQHF
TGTGCCATCAGTAAGGGGGACGTGGGTCAGCCCCAGCATTTT
>TRBV12-5|TRBD1|TRBJ1-2|.
CASGSTGQGFGYGYTF
TGTGCTAGTGGTTCGACGGGACAGGGTTTCGGCTATGGCTACACCTTC
>TRBV7-9|.|TRBJ2-5|.
CASSLVPKETQYF
TGTGCCAGCAGCTTAGTCCCCAAAGAGACCCAGTACTTC
>TRBV6-5|.|TRBJ2-7|.
CASSYHPQGREQYF
TGTGCCAGCAGTTACCACCCCCAGGGTAGAGAGCAGTACTTC
>TRBV27|.|TRBJ1-2|.
CASSPDSPNYGYTF
TGTGCCAGCTCCCCGGACAGTCCTAACTATGGCTACACCTTC
>TRBV6-1|TRBD1|TRBJ2-6|.
CASSERRLGRGLAGANVLTF
TGTGCCAGCAGTGAACGTCGACTGGGCAGGGGGCTAGCTGGGGCCAACGTCCTGACTTTC
>TRBV6-4|.|TRBJ2-2|.
CASSEADTGELFF
TGTGCCAGCAGTGAGGCGGACACCGGGGAGCTGTTTTTT
>TRBV4-3|.|TRBJ1-2|.
CASSQDQGAAYGYTF
TGCGCCAGCAGCCAAGATCAAGGGGCGGCTTATGGCTACACCTTC
>TRBV7-9|.|TRBJ2-5|.
CASSSYRREETQYF
TGTGCCAGCAGCTCGTACCGCAGGGAAGAGACCCAGTACTTC
>TRBV19|TRBD1|TRBJ2-1|.
CASRRLGTGNEQFF
TGTGCCAGTAGAAGACTGGGGACAGGCAATGAGCAGTTCTTC
>TRBV27|TRBD1|TRBJ1-1|few
CASSPNPDRVRGAFF
TGTGCCAGCAGTCCCAACCCAGACAGGGTTCGTGGGGCTTTCTTT
>TRBV7-8|TRBD2|TRBJ2-2|.
CASSLGGGAGNTGELFF
TGTGCCAGCAGCTTAGGCGGGGGGGCCGGGAACACCGGGGAGCTGTTTTTT
>TRBV10-3|.|TRBJ1-2|.
CATDLVGGRGGYTF
TGTGCCACCGACCTCGTCGGGGGGCGCGGAGGCTACACCTTC
>TRBV2|TRBD2|TRBJ2-1|.
CASSERGAGLGNEQFF
TGTGCCAGCAGTGAACGAGGGGCAGGACTAGGTAATGAGCAGTTCTTC
>TRBV9|TRBD1|TRBJ2-6|.
CASSVGYVSWDRDLSGANVLTF
TGTGCCAGCAGCGTAGGATATGTAAGTTGGGACAGGGACCTTTCTGGGGCCAACGTCCTGACTTTC
>TRBV6-6|.|TRBJ2-4|.
CASSPDSDLAKNIQYF
TGTGCCAGCAGTCCAGACAGTGATTTAGCCAAAAACATTCAGTACTTC
>TRBV2|.|TRBJ2-7|.
CASSESQTTYEQYF
TGTGCCAGCAGTGAGTCACAGACTACCTACGAGCAGTACTTC
>TRBV19|TRBD1|TRBJ1-2|few
CASSIKTGAGNYGYTF
TGTGCCAGTAGTATAAAGACAGGGGCCGGGAACTATGGCTACACCTTC
>TRBV10-3|TRBD2|TRBJ2-2|.
CAISDALTSGGAGTGELFF
TGTGCCATCAGTGATGCCCTGACTAGCGGGGGGGCGGGGACCGGGGAGCTGTTTTTT
>TRBV5-1|.|TRBJ1-1|.
CASSLYTGIPGNTEAFF
TGCGCCAGCAGCTTGTACACAGGGATACCGGGGAACACTGAAGCTTTCTTT
>TRBV25-1|TRBD2|TRBJ2-1|.
CASHSGASYNEQFF
TGTGCCAGCCATAGCGGGGCATCCTACAATGAGCAGTTCTTC
>TRBV28|.|TRBJ1-1|.
CASSLEGNTEAFF
TGTGCCAGCAGCCTTGAGGGGAACACTGAAGCTTTCTTT
>TRBV19|.|TRBJ1-1|.
CASSKHRNTEAFF
TGTGCCAGTAGTAAACACAGGAACACTGAAGCTTTCTTT
>TRBV2|TRBD2|TRBJ2-7|.
CASSAFGGSGGISYEQYF
TGTGCCAGCAGTGCCTTTGGGGGTAGCGGGGGGATCTCCTACGAGCAGTACTTC
>TRBV27|.|TRBJ1-4|few
CASSLREGEKLFF
TGTGCCAGCAGTTTGCGGGAGGGTGAAAAACTGTTTTTT
>TRBV19|TRBD1|TRBJ1-2|.
CASSIGHRDRDGYTF
TGTGCCAGTAGTATAGGCCACCGGGACAGGGACGGCTACACCTTC
>TRBV9|.|TRBJ1-1|.
CASSRDRNTEAFF
TGTGCCAGCAGCCGAGACAGGAACACTGAAGCTTTCTTT
>TRBV7-2|.|TRBJ2-5|.
CASSYLNGGKETQYF
TGTGCCAGCAGCTATCTAAACGGGGGAAAAGAGACCCAGTACTTC
>TRBV10-1|TRBD1|TRBJ2-7|.
CASSESGTGHEQYF
TGCGCCAGCAGTGAGTCCGGGACAGGGCACGAGCAGTACTTC
>TRBV14|TRBD1|TRBJ1-6|.
CASSQETGGGNSPLHF
TGTGCCAGCAGCCAAGAAACAGGGGGGGGAAATTCACCCCTCCACTTT
>TRBV7-9|TRBD1|TRBJ1-4|.
CASSFLSRTGGTNEKLFF
TGTGCCAGCAGCTTCCTGTCCAGGACAGGGGGGACTAATGAAAAACTGTTTTTT
>TRBV6-5|TRBD1|TRBJ1-1|once
CASSTWDSEAFF
TGTGCCAGCAGTACTTGGGACAGTGAAGCTTTCTTT
>TRBV7-2|.|TRBJ1-2|.
CASSVQANYGYTF
TGTGCCAGCAGCGTACAAGCTAACTATGGCTACACCTTC
>TRBV6-6|TRBD2|TRBJ2-1|.
CASRPLAGEQFF
TGTGCCAGCAGGCCACTAGCGGGTGAGCAGTTCTTC
>TRBV18|.|TRBJ1-1|.
CASSASRGADTEAFF
TGTGCCAGCTCAGCTAGTCGGGGGGCAGACACTGAAGCTTTCTTT
>TRBV4-3|.|TRBJ1-6|.
CASSQGSSYNSPLHF
TGCGCCAGCAGCCAAGGGAGCTCCTATAATTCACCCCTCCACTTT